This T cell receptor (beta chain) was identified in a study of shared clonotypes between healthy human individuals. Regarding the study as a whole: The generation probabilities recorded for non-shared clonotypes fell below those of clonotypes shared by all four donors.

Germline trimming cut 7 bases from V and 7 bases from J; bases unmatched to any gene: 13. This CDR3 comprises 14 residues. In germline, CDR1 is MNHNS, CDR2 SASEGT. The protocol was immunoSEQ multiplex PCR, while the TCRdb copy is restricted to in-frame clones and leaves out a portion. The sample shows some 690,000 clones, about nine tenths of them seen only once. Note on this clone: Its antigen is currently unknown.

The material sequenced was memory CD8+ T cells from PBMCs. Subset defined: CD45RO+ cells pooled with CCR7-negative TemRA cells. This TCR was recovered from a man in his late teens or twenties in good health. Some clones in this sample may be carry-over from other donors' samples. The rearrangement uses TRBV6-1 and TRBJ2-7, with 7 bases lining up with TRBD2. For the CDR3, the DNA is TGTGCCAGCAACCTGGGCACGTGGGGGGGGGAGCAGTACTTC. Its protein product is CASNLGTWGGEQYF.